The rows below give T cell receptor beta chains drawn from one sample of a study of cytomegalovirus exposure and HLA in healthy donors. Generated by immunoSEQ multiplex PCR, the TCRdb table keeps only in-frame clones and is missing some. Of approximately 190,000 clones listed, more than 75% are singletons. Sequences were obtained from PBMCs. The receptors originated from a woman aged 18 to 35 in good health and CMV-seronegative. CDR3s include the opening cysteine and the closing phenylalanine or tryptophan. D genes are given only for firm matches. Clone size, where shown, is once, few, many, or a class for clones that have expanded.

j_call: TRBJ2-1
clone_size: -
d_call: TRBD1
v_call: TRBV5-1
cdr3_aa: CASSIGQGSNEQFF
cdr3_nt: TGCGCCAGCAGCATAGGACAGGGTAGCAATGAGCAGTTCTTC

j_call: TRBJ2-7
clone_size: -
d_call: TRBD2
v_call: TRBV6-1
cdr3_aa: CASSGTSGSYEQYF
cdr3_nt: TGTGCCAGTTCCGGGACTAGCGGGAGTTACGAGCAGTACTTC

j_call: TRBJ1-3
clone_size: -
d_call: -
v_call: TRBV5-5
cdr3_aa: CASSLDPGNSGNTIYF
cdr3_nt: TGTGCCAGCAGCTTGGATCCGGGGAATTCGGGAAACACCATATATTTT

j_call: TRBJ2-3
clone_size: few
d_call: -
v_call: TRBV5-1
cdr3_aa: CASRRQGYTDTQYF
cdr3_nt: TGCGCCAGCAGAAGGCAGGGGTACACAGATACGCAGTATTTT

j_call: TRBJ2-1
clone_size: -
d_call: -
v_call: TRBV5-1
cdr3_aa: CASEGAGNEQFF
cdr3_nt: TGCGCCAGCGAGGGAGCGGGCAATGAGCAGTTCTTC

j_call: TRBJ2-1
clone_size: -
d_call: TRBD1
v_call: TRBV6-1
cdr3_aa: CASSLGQSSYNEQFF
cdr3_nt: TGTGCCAGCAGCCTGGGACAGAGCTCCTACAATGAGCAGTTCTTC

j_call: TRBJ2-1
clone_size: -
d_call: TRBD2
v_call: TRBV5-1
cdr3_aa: CASSLTGLAGSYNEQFF
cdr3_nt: TGCGCCAGCAGCTTGACTGGACTAGCGGGATCCTACAATGAGCAGTTCTTC

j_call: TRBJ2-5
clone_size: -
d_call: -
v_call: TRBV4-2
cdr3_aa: CASSTQNRGGETQYF
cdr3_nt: TGTGCCAGCAGCACACAGAACAGGGGAGGAGAGACCCAGTACTTC

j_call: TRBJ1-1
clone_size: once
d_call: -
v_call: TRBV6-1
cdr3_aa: CASSPNRRNTEAFF
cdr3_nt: TGTGCCAGCAGTCCCAACAGGAGAAACACTGAAGCTTTCTTT

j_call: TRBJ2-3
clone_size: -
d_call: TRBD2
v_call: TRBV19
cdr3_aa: CASSIASGGENTQYF
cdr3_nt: TGTGCCAGTAGTATAGCGAGCGGGGGGGAAAATACGCAGTATTTT

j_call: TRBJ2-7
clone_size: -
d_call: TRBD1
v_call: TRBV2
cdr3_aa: CASSEGGQVSYEQYF
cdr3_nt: TGTGCCAGCAGTGAAGGGGGACAGGTCTCCTACGAGCAGTACTTC

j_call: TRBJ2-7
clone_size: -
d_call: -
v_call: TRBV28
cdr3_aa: CASSFIVKRAADRFYEQYF
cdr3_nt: TGTGCCAGCAGTTTTATTGTTAAAAGGGCAGCCGACAGATTTTACGAGCAGTACTTC

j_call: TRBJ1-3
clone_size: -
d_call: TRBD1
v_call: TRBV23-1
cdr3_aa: CASSRDRTGNTIYF
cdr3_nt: TGCGCCAGCAGTCGGGACAGGACTGGAAACACCATATATTTT

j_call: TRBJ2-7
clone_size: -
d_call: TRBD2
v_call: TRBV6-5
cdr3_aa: CASTPSGTAYEQYF
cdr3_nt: TGTGCCAGCACCCCTAGCGGGACAGCCTACGAGCAGTACTTC